This TCR beta chain was profiled in a study of cytomegalovirus exposure and HLA in healthy donors. PCR amplification relied on 60 Vbeta primers (plus 13 Jbeta primers). Some clones are missing from TCRdb's copy, which holds only in-frame ones; the method was immunoSEQ multiplex PCR. The sample lists approximately 150,000 clones, around 80% occurring once. Broader study findings: Compared with the roughly 670-donor mean, an Asian-associated ancestry cluster reportedly had fewer N-insertions, according to a later analysis.

Trimming took off 5 bases at V and 1 base at J, with 14 bases between the two ends. The CDR3 length is 15 residues. CDR1 is PRHDT, CDR2 FYEKMQ, per germline (reference sequence). This clone was recorded only once. The antigen remains undetermined. Input material: PBMCs. The receptor comes from a woman between 45 and 65 years old in good health and CMV-seropositive. The chain is built from TRBV13 and TRBJ1-2; no definite D call. CDR3 sequence: CASSPPSRVNYGYTF. The DNA of the CDR3 is TGTGCCAGCAGCCCCCCGTCTCGTGTTAACTATGGCTACACCTTC.